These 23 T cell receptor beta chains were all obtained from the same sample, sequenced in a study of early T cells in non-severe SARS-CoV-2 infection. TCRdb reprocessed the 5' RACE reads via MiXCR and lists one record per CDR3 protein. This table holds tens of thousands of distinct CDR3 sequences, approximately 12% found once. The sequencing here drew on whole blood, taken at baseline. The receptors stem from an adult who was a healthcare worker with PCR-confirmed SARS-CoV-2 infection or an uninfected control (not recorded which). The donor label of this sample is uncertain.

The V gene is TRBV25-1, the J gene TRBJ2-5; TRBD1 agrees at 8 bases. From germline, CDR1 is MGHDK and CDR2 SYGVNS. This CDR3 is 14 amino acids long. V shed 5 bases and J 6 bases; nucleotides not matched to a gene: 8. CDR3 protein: CASSPHGQGQTQYF. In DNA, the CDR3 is TGTGCCAGCAGTCCCCACGGACAGGGACAGACCCAGTACTTC.

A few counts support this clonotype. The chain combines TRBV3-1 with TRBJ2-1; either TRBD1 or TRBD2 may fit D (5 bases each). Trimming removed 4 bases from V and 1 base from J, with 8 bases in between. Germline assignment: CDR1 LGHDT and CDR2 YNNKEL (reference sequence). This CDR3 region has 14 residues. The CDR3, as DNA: TGTGCCAGCAGCCGGGGGTTATCCTACAATGAGCAGTTCTTC. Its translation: CASSRGLSYNEQFF.

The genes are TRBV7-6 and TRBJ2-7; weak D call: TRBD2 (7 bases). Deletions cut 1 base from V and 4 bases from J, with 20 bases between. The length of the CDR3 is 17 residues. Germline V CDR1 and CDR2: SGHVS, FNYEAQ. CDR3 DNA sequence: TGTGCCAGCAGCTTAGTCGAGGCTTGGCGGGGGCGTTACGAGCAGTACGTC. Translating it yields CASSLVEAWRGRYEQYV.

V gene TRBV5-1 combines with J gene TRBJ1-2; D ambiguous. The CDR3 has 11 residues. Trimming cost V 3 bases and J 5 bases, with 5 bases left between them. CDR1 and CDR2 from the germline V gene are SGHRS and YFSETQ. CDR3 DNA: TGCGCCAGCAGCTCCTTATATGGCTACACCTTC. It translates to CASSSLYGYTF.

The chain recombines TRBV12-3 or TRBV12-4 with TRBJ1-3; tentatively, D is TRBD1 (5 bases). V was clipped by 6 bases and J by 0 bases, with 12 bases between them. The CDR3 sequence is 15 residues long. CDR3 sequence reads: CASRIGTNSGNTIYF. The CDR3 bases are TGTGCCAGCAGAATAGGGACCAACTCTGGAAACACCATATATTTT.

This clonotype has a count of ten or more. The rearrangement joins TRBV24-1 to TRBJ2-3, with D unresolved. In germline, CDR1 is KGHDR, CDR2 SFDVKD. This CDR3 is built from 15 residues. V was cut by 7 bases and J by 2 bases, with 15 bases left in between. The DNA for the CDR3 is TGTGCCACCAGCGCGAACTGGGCGCCCACAGATACGCAGTATTTT. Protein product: CATSANWAPTDTQYF.

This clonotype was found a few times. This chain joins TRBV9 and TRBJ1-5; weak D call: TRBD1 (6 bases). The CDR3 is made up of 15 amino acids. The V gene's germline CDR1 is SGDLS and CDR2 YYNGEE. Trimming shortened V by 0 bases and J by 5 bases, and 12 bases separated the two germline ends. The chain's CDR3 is CASSVAGGWDQPQHF. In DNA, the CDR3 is TGTGCCAGCAGCGTAGCGGGGGGCTGGGATCAGCCCCAGCATTTT. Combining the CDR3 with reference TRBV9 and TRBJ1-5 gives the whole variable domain DSGVTQTPKHLITATGQRVTLRCSPRSGDLSVYWYQQSLDQGLQFLIQYYNGEERAKGNILERFSAQQFPDLHSELNLSSLELGDSALYFCASSVAGGWDQPQHFGDGTRLSIL.

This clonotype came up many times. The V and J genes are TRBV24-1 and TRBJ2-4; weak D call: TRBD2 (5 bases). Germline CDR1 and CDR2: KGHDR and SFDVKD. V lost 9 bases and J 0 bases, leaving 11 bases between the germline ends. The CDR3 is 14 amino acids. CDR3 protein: CATPKRLAKNIQYF. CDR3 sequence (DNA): TGTGCCACCCCGAAGCGGTTAGCCAAAAACATTCAGTACTTC.

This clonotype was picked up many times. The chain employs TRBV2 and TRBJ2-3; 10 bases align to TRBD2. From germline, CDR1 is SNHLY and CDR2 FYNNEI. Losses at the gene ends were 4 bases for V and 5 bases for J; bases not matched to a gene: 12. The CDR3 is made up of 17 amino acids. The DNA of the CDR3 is TGTGCCAGCAGTGTTCTCGAGAGCGGGGGGGCCCGAGATACGCAGTATTTT. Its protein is CASSVLESGGARDTQYF.

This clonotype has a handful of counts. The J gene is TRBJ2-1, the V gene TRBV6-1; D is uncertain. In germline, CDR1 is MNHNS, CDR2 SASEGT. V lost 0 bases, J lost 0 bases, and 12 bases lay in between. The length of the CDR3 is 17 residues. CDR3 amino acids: CASSEAASPSSYNEQFF. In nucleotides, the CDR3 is TGTGCCAGCAGTGAAGCAGCCAGCCCGAGCTCCTACAATGAGCAGTTCTTC.

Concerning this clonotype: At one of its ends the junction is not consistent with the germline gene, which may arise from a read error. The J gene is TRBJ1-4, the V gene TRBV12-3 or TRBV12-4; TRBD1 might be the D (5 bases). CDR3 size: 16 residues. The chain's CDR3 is CDSCLGAGATNEKLFF. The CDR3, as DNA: TGTGACAGCTGCCTTGGGGCGGGGGCAACTAATGAAAAACTGTTTTTT.

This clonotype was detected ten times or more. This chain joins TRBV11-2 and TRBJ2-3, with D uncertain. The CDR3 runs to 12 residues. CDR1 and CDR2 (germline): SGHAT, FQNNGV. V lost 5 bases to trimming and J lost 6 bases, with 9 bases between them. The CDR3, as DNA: TGTGCCAGCAGCGAAGTAGGTGATACGCAGTATTTT. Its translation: CASSEVGDTQYF.

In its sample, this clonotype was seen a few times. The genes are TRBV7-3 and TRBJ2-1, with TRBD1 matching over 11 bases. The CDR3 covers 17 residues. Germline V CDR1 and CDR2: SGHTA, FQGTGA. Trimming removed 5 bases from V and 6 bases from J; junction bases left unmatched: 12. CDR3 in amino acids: CASSPYRTGGFLNEQFF. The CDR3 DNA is TGTGCCAGCAGCCCCTACCGGACAGGGGGCTTTCTCAATGAGCAGTTCTTC.

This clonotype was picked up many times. The CDR3 spells CASSPSQGVAETQYF. The CDR3 DNA is TGTGCCAGCAGCCCAAGCCAAGGGGTTGCAGAGACCCAGTACTTC. V is TRBV9 and J is TRBJ2-5, with TRBD1 as a possible D gene (5 bases). Germline loops: CDR1 SGDLS, CDR2 YYNGEE. The CDR3 totals 15 residues. V was pared by 4 bases and J by 4 bases, with 17 bases between.

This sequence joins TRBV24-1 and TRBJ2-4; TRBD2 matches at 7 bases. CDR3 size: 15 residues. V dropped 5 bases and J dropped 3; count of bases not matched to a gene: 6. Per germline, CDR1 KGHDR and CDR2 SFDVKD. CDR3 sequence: CATSVGTGGKNIQYF. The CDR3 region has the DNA TGTGCCACCAGTGTGGGGACGGGAGGCAAAAACATTCAGTACTTC.

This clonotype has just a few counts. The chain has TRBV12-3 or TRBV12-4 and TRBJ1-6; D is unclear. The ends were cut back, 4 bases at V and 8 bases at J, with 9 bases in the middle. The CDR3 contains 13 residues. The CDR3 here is CASSYQNHSPLHF. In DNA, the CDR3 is TGTGCCAGCAGTTATCAGAATCATTCACCCCTCCACTTT.

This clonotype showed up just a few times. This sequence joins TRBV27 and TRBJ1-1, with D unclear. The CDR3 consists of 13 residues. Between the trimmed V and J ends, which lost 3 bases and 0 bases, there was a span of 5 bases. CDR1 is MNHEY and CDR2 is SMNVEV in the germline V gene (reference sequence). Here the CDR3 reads CASSFLLNTEAFF. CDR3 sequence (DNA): TGTGCCAGCAGTTTCCTCCTGAACACTGAAGCTTTCTTT.

Here the CDR3 DNA reads TGTGCCAGCACAGAGAACACCGGGGAGCTGTTTTTT. As protein: CASTENTGELFF. This chain joins TRBV25-1 and TRBJ2-2; D is uncertain. V lost 7 bases to trimming and J lost 1 base, with 4 bases between them. The CDR3 runs 12 residues. Germline V CDR1 and CDR2: MGHDK, SYGVNS. The full variable domain, with the rest looked up from reference TRBV25-1 and TRBJ2-2, is EADIYQTPRYLVIGTGKKITLECSQTMGHDKMYWYQQDPGMELHLIHYSYGVNSTEKGDLSSESTVSRIRTEHFPLTLESARPSHTSQYLCASTENTGELFFGEGSRLTVL.

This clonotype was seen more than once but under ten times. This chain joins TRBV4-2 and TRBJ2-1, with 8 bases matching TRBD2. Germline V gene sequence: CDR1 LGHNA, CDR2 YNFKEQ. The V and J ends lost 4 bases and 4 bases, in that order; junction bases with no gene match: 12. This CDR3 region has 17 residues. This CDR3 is CASSLRAGVTRYNEQFF. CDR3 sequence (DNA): TGTGCCAGCAGCCTTAGAGCGGGGGTCACGAGGTACAATGAGCAGTTCTTC.

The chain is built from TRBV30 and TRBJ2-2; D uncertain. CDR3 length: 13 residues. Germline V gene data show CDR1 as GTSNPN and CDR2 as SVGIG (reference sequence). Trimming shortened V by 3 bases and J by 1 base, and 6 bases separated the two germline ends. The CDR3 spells CAWRWQNTGELFF. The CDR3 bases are TGTGCCTGGAGATGGCAGAACACCGGGGAGCTGTTTTTT.

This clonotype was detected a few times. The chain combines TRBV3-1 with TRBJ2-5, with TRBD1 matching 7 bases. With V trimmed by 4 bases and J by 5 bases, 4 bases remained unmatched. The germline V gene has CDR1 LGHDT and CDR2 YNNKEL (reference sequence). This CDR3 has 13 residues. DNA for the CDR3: TGTGCCAGCAGCCGGACAGGTGGGGAGACCCAGTACTTC. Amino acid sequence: CASSRTGGETQYF.

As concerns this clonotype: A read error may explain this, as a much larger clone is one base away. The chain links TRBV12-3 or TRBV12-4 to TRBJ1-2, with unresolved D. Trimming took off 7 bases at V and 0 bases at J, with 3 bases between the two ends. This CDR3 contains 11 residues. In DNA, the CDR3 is TGTGCCAGCACAGCTAACTATGGCTACACCTTC. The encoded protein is CASTANYGYTF.

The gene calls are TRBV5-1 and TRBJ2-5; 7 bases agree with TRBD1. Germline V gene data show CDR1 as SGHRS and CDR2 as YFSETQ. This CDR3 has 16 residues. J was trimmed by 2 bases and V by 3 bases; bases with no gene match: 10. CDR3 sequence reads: CASSYGQVRQQETQYF. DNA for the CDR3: TGCGCCAGCAGCTACGGACAGGTGAGACAACAAGAGACCCAGTACTTC.